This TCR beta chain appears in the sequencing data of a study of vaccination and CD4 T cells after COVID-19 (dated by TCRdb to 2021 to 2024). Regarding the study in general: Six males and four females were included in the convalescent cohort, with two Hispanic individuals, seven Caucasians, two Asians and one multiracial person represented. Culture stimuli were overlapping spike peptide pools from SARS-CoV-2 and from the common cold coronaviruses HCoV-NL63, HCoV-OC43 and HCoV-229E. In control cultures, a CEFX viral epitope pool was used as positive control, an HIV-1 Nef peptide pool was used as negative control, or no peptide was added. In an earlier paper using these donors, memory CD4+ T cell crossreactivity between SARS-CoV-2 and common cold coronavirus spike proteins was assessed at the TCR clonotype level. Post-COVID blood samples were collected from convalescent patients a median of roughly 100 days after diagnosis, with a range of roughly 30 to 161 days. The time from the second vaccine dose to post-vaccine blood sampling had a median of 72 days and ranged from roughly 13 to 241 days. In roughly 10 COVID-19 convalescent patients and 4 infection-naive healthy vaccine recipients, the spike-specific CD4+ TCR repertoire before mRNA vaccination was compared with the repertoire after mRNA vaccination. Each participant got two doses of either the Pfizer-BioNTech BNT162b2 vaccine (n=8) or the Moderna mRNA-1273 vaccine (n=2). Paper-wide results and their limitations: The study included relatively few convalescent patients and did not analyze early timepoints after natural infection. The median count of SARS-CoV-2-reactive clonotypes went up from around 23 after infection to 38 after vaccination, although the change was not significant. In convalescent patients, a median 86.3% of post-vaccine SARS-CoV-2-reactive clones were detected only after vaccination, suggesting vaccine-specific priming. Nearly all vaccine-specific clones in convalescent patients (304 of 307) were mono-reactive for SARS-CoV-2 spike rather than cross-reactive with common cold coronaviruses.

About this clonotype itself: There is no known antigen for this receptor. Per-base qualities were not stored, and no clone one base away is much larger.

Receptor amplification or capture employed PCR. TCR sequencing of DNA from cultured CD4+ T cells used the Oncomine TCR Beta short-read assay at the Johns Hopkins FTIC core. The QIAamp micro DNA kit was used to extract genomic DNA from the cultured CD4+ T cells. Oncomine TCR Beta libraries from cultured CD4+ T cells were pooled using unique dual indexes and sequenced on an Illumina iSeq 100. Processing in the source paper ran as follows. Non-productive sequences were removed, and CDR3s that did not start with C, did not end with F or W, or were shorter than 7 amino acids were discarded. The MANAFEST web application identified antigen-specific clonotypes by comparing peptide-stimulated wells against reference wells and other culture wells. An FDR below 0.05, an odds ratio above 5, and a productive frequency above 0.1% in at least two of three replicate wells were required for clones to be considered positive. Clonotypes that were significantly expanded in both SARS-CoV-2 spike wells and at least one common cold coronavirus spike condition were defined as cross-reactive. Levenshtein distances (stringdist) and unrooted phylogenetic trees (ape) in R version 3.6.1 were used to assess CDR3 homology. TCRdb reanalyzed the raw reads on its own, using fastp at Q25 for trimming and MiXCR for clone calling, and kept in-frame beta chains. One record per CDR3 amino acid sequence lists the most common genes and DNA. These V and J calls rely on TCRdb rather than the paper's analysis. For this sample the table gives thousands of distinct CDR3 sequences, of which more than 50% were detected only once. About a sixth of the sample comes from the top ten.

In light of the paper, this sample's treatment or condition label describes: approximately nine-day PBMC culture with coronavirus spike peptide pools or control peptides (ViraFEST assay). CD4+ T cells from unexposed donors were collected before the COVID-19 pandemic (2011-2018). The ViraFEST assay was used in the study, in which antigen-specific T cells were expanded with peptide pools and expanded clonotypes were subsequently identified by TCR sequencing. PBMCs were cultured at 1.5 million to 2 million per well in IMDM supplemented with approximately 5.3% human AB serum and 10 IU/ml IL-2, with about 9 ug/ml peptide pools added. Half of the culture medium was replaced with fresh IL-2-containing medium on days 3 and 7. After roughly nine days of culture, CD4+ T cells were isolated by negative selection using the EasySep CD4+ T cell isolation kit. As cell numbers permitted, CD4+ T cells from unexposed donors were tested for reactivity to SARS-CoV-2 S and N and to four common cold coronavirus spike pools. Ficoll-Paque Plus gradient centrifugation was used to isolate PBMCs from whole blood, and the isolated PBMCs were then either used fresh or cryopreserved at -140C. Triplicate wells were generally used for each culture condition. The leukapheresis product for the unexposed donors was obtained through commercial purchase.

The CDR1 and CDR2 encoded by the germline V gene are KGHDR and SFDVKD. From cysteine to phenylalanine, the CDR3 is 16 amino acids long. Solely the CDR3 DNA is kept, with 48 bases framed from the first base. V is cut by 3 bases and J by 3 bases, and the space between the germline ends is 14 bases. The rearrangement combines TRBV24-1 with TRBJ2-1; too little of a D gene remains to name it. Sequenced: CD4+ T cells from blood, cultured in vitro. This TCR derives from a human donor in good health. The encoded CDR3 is CATSDAGAGVYNEQFF. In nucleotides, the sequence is TGTGCCACCAGTGATGCAGGTGCTGGGGTCTACAATGAGCAGTTCTTC.